Presented here are 7 T cell receptor beta chains from one specimen sequenced in a study of blood T cell repertoires in COVID-19. Only in-frame clones appear in the TCRdb table, and some are missing; sequencing was by immunoSEQ multiplex PCR. The table includes 200,000 to 250,000 clones, about nine tenths detected once. Sequenced input: peripheral blood. The receptors shown here come from a man at least 80 years old with acute or convalescent COVID-19.

The V call is TRBV3-1 (or the pseudogene TRBV3-2), the J call TRBJ2-3; a possible D gene is TRBD2 (6 bases). The germline gives CDR1 LGHDT, CDR2 YNNKEL (reference sequence). Trimming left V 4 bases short and J 0 bases short, with 29 bases between. The CDR3 loop spans 21 amino acids. CDR3 DNA: TGTGCCAGCAGCCCCGCTGGTGTATTCGCAATGAACGGGGGAAGCACAGATACGCAGTATTTT. It specifies CASSPAGVFAMNGGSTDTQYF.

This clone was counted only a few times. V gene TRBV19 combines with J gene TRBJ2-1, with 12 bases fitting TRBD2. This CDR3 has 13 residues. J gave up 9 bases and V 6 bases, and 3 bases lay outside the gene matches. Germline V lookup: CDR1 LNHDA, CDR2 SQIVND (reference sequence). The CDR3 DNA reads TGTGCCAGTAGCAAACTAGCGGGAGGTGAGCAGTTCTTC. This codes for CASSKLAGGEQFF.

This clone was seen more than once but under ten times. The V and J genes are TRBV6-5 and TRBJ2-1; a weak D match, TRBD2 (6 bases). CDR3 size: 14 residues. V lost 8 bases, J lost 0 bases, and 11 bases lay in between. CDR1 and CDR2 from the germline V gene are MNHEY and SVGAGI. CDR3 protein: CASRRDPSYNEQFF. The DNA of the CDR3 is TGTGCCAGCCGGAGGGATCCCTCCTACAATGAGCAGTTCTTC.

The CDR3 coding sequence is TGTGCCTGGACAAAACAGGGACAGCTGATGAACACTGAAGCTTTCTTT. Its translation: CAWTKQGQLMNTEAFF. J is TRBJ1-1 and V is TRBV30; TRBD1 agrees at 7 bases. V was clipped by 4 bases and J by 0 bases; unmatched bases: 11. Germline CDR1 is GTSNPN and CDR2 is SVGIG (reference sequence). CDR3 length: 16 amino acids.

J is TRBJ2-2 and V is TRBV7-9, with D perhaps matching TRBD2 (5 bases). Germline assignment: CDR1 SEHNR and CDR2 FQNEAQ (reference sequence). V was shortened by 3 bases and J by 1 base, with 6 bases between the two germline ends. This CDR3 comprises 14 residues. This CDR3 is CASSFGGNTGELFF. The CDR3, as DNA: TGTGCCAGCAGCTTTGGAGGGAACACCGGGGAGCTGTTTTTT. Full variable domain (remainder filled in from reference TRBV7-9 and TRBJ2-2): DTGVSQNPRHKITKRGQNVTFRCDPISEHNRLYWYRQTLGQGPEFLTYFQNEAQLEKSRLLSDRFSAERPKGSFSTLEIQRTEQGDSAMYLCASSFGGNTGELFFGEGSRLTVL.

This clone has only one observation. The chain couples TRBV18 to TRBJ2-7; 11 bases align to TRBD2. The germline V gene has CDR1 KGHSH and CDR2 LQKENI. V lost 2 bases and J lost 0; bases outside the gene matches: 12. The CDR3 contains 19 residues. The CDR3 nucleotides are TGTGCCAGCTCACCAGGGACTAGCGGTATTAGGGGGGACTCCTACGAGCAGTACGTC. Amino acids: CASSPGTSGIRGDSYEQYV.

The chain is built from TRBV3-1 (or the pseudogene TRBV3-2) and TRBJ2-5; TRBD1 might be the D (6 bases). CDR3 size: 15 residues. Trimming took 1 base from V and 0 from J, leaving 9 bases between them. Germline V gene data show CDR1 as LGHDT and CDR2 as YNNKEL (reference sequence). CDR3 coding DNA: TGTGCCAGCAGCCAAGGACAGGTCCACCAAGAGACCCAGTACTTC. Protein product: CASSQGQVHQETQYF.